This TCR beta chain was retrieved from a study of shared clonotypes between healthy human individuals. Trimming pared 4 bases from V and 0 bases from J, leaving 22 bases between. The CDR3 is made up of 19 amino acids. Germline lookup yields CDR1 SGHRS and CDR2 YFSETQ. Division of CD4+ cells produced a CD45RA+ naive subset and a CD45RA-negative memory subset. A word on this clone: Its target is unknown.

Regarding the study as a whole: Clonotypes not shared had lower generation probabilities than those common to all four donors.

Using immunoSEQ multiplex PCR, the repertoire was profiled, and TCRdb retains in-frame clones only, with some absent. The data show nearly 750,000 clones, just under 75% seen once. The specimen sequenced was memory CD4+ T cells sorted from blood. Subset: CD45RA-negative fraction. The sequence was obtained from a woman under 40 in good health. This chain uses TRBV5-1 with TRBJ2-2; TRBD1 or TRBD2 may be the D gene (6 bases each). CDR3 region: CASSPGDWTAASNTGELFF. The CDR3 DNA follows: TGCGCCAGCAGCCCGGGAGACTGGACAGCCGCCTCGAACACCGGGGAGCTGTTTTTT.